This TCR beta chain was recovered during a study of T-cell memory formation after mild COVID-19. About the research overall: TCR clusters were mostly donor specific. General study results and limits: The CD4+ clones that contracted clustered mainly within CM and EM, and the CD8+ clones concentrated in EMRA.

TCRdb independently ran MiXCR on the 5' RACE reads; one entry per CDR3 protein. Altogether approximately 210,000 distinct CDR3 sequences are present, 25% to 35% being singletons, with the ten largest covering roughly an eighth. In its sample, this clonotype was seen a few times. Its specificity is unknown. The V gene lost 5 bases and the J gene lost 2 bases, with 8 bases spanning the gap. Per germline, CDR1 SGHNT and CDR2 YYREEE (reference sequence). The CDR3 sequence is 12 residues long. The rearrangement links TRBV5-4 to TRBJ2-7; D ambiguous. The sample consisted of PBMCs or a T cell subset sorted from them (not recorded which). This sequence originates from an adult woman who had mild COVID-19 (a few samples of this study predate the infection). Cell type and time point are not known. CDR3 sequence (DNA): TGTGCCAGCAGTTCGGATCCCTACGAGCAGTACTTC. Protein product: CASSSDPYEQYF.